This T cell receptor beta chain was sequenced in a study of regulatory T cells in long-lasting Graves disease (dated by TCRdb to the early 2020s). About the study as a whole: Antithyroid drugs had been taken for less than 3 months by newly diagnosed Graves' disease patients. Persistent Graves' disease patients were compared with newly diagnosed Graves' disease patients by peripheral blood TCR sequencing and RNA sequencing. The study was conducted in China and was registered as a clinical trial. A total of roughly 33 samples underwent TCR sequencing: around 13 from persistent and about 20 from newly diagnosed Graves' disease patients. Results and caveats for the whole study, not just this receptor: Because the primary lesion, thyroid tissue, could not be accessed, the study looked at peripheral blood alone. TRBV28, TRBJ1-2 and TRBJ2-5 were preferentially used in persistent disease, while TRBV20-1 and TRBJ2-1 were favored in newly diagnosed disease. Persistent Graves' disease patients showed lower TCR Shannon entropy and fewer highly expanded clones than newly diagnosed patients, suggesting clonal expansion. Only the TCR beta chain was sequenced and analyzed. The small sample size was acknowledged by the authors as a limitation that may reduce accuracy. More public clonotypes were shared among persistent patients (about 2,800) than among newly diagnosed patients (966).

In light of the paper, this sample's time point label describes: newly diagnosed GD, antithyroid drugs for less than 3 months. RNA was extracted from PBMCs in TRIzol for both TCR sequencing and RNA sequencing. Graves' disease was diagnosed according to American Thyroid Association guidelines. Patients for the study were recruited at an endocrinology department in Xi'an, China. Each patient gave 7.5 to 10 milliliters of peripheral blood, collected in an EDTA anticoagulant tube. Ficoll Paque Plus density gradient separation was used to isolate PBMCs, and no additional T cell sorting was done. RNA quality was checked with an Agilent 2100 Bioanalyzer and agarose gel, and concentration with a NanoDrop 2000. This clonotype has at least ten counts. Which antigen it targets is not known. The record has no base qualities; no much larger clone is one base away. Clipping removes 3 bases from V and 7 bases from J, with 5 as the unmatched junction base count. From its cysteine to its phenylalanine, the CDR3 spans 14 amino acids. The DNA shown is the 42-base CDR3, in frame from base 1. The CDR1 and CDR2 encoded by the germline V gene (reference sequence) are DFQATT and SNEGSKA.

Library preparation employed multiplex PCR. The sequencing machine was an Illumina HiSeq 4000. TCR beta libraries were built with iRepertoire HTBI primers and Arm-PCR amplification of CDR3 regions. Before sequencing, the PCR products underwent gel purification. Regarding the original processing steps: Across samples, 60 to 75 TRBV and 13 to 15 TRBJ segments were identified and used for gene usage analysis of CDR3 amino acid clonotypes. COPE and FqMerger were used to merge filtered high-quality paired reads into contigs. BLAST was used to align contigs to IMGT TRBV, TRBD and TRBJ reference genes, and CDR3 was defined according to IMGT. Highly expanded clones were defined as clonotypes with a frequency above 0.1%. Repertoire diversity was measured by Shannon entropy, and V-J evenness by the Gini coefficient. Public clonotypes were defined as clonotypes shared by more than one individual. The raw public reads went through TCRdb reprocessing: fastp at Q25, MiXCR clone calling, in-frame beta chains kept. Rows merge per CDR3 protein into single entries with the most common DNA and genes. TCRdb's processing, not the authors' own work, is the source of the V and J calls. This sample is represented by approximately 470,000 distinct CDR3 sequences; around 15% of them were singletons. The ten biggest clones cover 9.5% to 15% of the sample.

The same data also went into a second study, on T cells in Graves' hyperthyroidism and ophthalmopathy. As described in the second report: A patient counted as having stable Graves' hyperthyroidism if no progression to ophthalmopathy occurred over 18 months of follow-up. Hyperthyroidism patients were newly diagnosed, with disease duration under 2 months, and aged 18 to 65 years. Exclusion was applied to patients with uncontrolled infections, other autoimmune diseases, pregnancy or lactation. Diagnoses were established on the basis of clinical symptoms, serum thyroxine and TRAb, thyroid ultrasound, and orbital computed tomography. The first round of RT-PCR for the TCR CDR3 was performed with the HTBI primer set and the Qiagen OneStep RT-PCR kit. Most expanded thyroid clonotypes (frequency above 0.001) were also detected in blood, suggesting blood repertoires may reflect thyroid immune responses. Ophthalmopathy was separated from stable hyperthyroidism by a 13 V-J signature model, with approximately 85% sensitivity and approximately 84% specificity obtained in cross-validation and 80%/75% obtained in testing. In validation, the model predicted progression to ophthalmopathy with roughly 70% sensitivity and about 72% specificity, a median of roughly seven months before onset. TCR V-J signatures able to tell the groups apart were searched for in a discovery cohort of 95 to 100 patients, of whom 40 to 45 had Graves' ophthalmopathy and about 55 had stable Graves' hyperthyroidism. Prospective prediction of ophthalmopathy was tested in an independent validation cohort of 18 to 20 hyperthyroidism patients and 15 to 17 patients who later progressed to ophthalmopathy. The approximately 100 discovery patients were divided at random into training and test sets in a 7:3 ratio. The study also compared thyroid tissue and blood T-cell repertoires from roughly six Graves' hyperthyroidism patients. Following sampling, methimazole starting at 30 mg daily was given to hyperthyroidism patients, and high-dose intravenous methylprednisolone was given to ophthalmopathy patients. The libraries were constructed in a second round of multiplex PCR and then size-selected and purified. Libraries were sequenced paired-end with 100 bp reads on an Illumina HiSeq2000. Raw data were processed with SOAPnuke, discarding reads with adapters, uncalled bases, mean Phred below 15, or no exact constant-primer or identifier match. COPE v1.2.5 was used to merge high-quality paired reads, and clonotypes were defined as unique nucleotide sequences. Clonotypes were aligned to IMGT TRBV, TRBD and TRBJ reference segments using MiTCR v1.1. The analysis included only V-J combinations with a frequency above 0.0001, which together covered approximately 99% of the repertoires. A TCS score was defined as the ratio between F50 (clonal expansion) and ExV (chaos), using BLOSUM62-based TCRdist between CDR3 peptides within each V-J. Welch's t-statistics and random forest reduced fewer than 600 V-J features to about 12, which were used in a naive Bayes classifier (R e1071). No statistical method was used to fix the sample size in advance, and group allocation was not hidden from the investigators. The paper describes TCR Vbeta CDR3 sequencing of around 140 peripheral blood samples, made up of around 41 ophthalmopathy patients, approximately 76 hyperthyroidism patients and roughly 17 progressor patients.

The origin of this receptor is a man aged 35-49 years with Graves disease. Donor details come from another sample of the same person, matched by shared clones. The rearrangement combines TRBV20-1 with TRBJ2-2; TRBD2 fits 10 bases in the junction. The sample consisted of peripheral blood mononuclear cells (PBMCs), taken at new diagnosis, from a patient treated with antithyroid drugs. CDR3 region: CSARLAGVLGELFF. In nucleotides, the sequence is TGCAGTGCTAGGCTAGCGGGAGTTCTCGGGGAGCTGTTTTTT.